The 24 T cell receptor beta chains reported below all come from one sample, sequenced in a study of regulatory T cells in long-lasting Graves disease. Time point meaning: newly diagnosed GD, antithyroid drugs for less than 3 months. Extracted RNA from PBMCs served as the source of the TCR library. To make TCR beta libraries, researchers used iRepertoire HTBI primers and Arm-PCR of CDR3 regions. TCRdb re-derived calls from the multiplex PCR reads in MiXCR, one entry per CDR3 protein. This sample has under 800,000 distinct CDR3 sequences, with roughly 16% found just once. The same data also went into a second study, on T cells in Graves' hyperthyroidism and ophthalmopathy.

This sample comprised peripheral blood mononuclear cells (PBMCs), obtained at new diagnosis, from a patient treated with antithyroid drugs. The receptors were sampled from a woman under 40 with Graves disease.

This clonotype was detected a few times. The chain links TRBV15 to TRBJ1-1, with D uncertain. Germline V gives CDR1 LNHNV, CDR2 YYDKDF (reference sequence). The CDR3 length is 13 residues. Trimming cost V 8 bases and J 0 bases, with 10 bases left between them. The CDR3 is CATARTVNTEAFF. The CDR3 region has the DNA TGTGCCACCGCCCGTACAGTGAACACTGAAGCTTTCTTT.

This clonotype was seen more than once but under ten times. The chain has TRBV3-1 and TRBJ2-7, with a weak D call TRBD2 (5 bases). Deletions cut 0 bases from V and 4 bases from J, with 16 bases between. The CDR3 sequence is 16 residues long. Looked up from germline, CDR1 is LGHDT and CDR2 is YNNKEL (reference sequence). The CDR3 sequence: CASSQDKQLGAYEQYF. CDR3 sequence (DNA): TGTGCCAGCAGCCAAGATAAACAGCTGGGAGCGTACGAGCAGTACTTC.

This clonotype has ten or more counts. The chain carries TRBV9 and TRBJ2-7, with 9 bases fitting TRBD2. Per the germline V gene, CDR1 is SGDLS and CDR2 is YYNGEE. The CDR3 length is 18 residues. J was trimmed by 4 bases and V by 3 bases; bases with no gene match: 17. DNA for the CDR3: TGTGCCAGCAGCGCCCAGGGGAAACTAGCGGGCCCAGGGTACGAGCAGTACTTC. It is translated as CASSAQGKLAGPGYEQYF.

This clonotype has at least ten counts. V usage is TRBV28 and J usage is TRBJ2-7, with unresolved D. The V end was cut by 2 bases, the J end by 3 bases, with 11 bases between. Germline V gives CDR1 MDHEN, CDR2 SYDVKM. This CDR3 has 14 amino acids. CDR3 sequence: CASSLPALIYEQYF. The CDR3 nucleotides are TGTGCCAGCAGTTTACCGGCGTTAATCTACGAGCAGTACTTC.

This clonotype was seen repeatedly, ten times or more. This chain connects TRBV10-3 to TRBJ1-5; D is unresolved. V dropped 2 bases and J dropped 4 bases, with 6 bases sitting between them. Looked up from germline, CDR1 is ENHRY and CDR2 is SYGVKD. CDR3 length equals 13 residues. CDR3 DNA sequence: TGTGCCATCAGTGAGGCAGATAATCAGCCCCAGCATTTT. Protein: CAISEADNQPQHF.

This clonotype was detected only a few times. The chain recombines TRBV5-1 with TRBJ2-7, with 10 bases that match TRBD2. With 0 bases clipped from V and 2 bases from J, the junction kept 8 bases outside the gene matches. This CDR3 contains 17 residues. Germline values: CDR1 SGHRS, CDR2 YFSETQ. CDR3 DNA sequence: TGCGCCAGCAGCTTGGGACCTCTAGCGGGAGAAGCCTACGAGCAGTACTTC. Amino acid sequence: CASSLGPLAGEAYEQYF.

In its sample, this clonotype was seen a few times. This rearrangement joins TRBV10-3 to TRBJ1-5; D uncertain. The germline V gene encodes CDR1 ENHRY and CDR2 SYGVKD. The CDR3 loop spans 12 amino acids. V was trimmed by 4 bases and J by 7 bases, leaving 8 bases between them. CDR3 loop: CAISVEEQPQHF. In nucleotides, the CDR3 is TGTGCCATCAGTGTTGAAGAACAGCCCCAGCATTTT.

The chain has TRBV27 and TRBJ2-3; D remains unclear. Germline values: CDR1 MNHEY, CDR2 SMNVEV (reference sequence). The CDR3 length is 17 residues. Trimming took off 6 bases at V and 1 base at J, with 20 bases between the two ends. Written as DNA, the CDR3 is TGTGCCAGCAGCCAACAAGGAGCTACTAAAGGCACAGATACGCAGTATTTT. It yields the protein CASSQQGATKGTDTQYF.

This clonotype was picked up many times. The rearrangement links TRBV3-1 to TRBJ2-7, with unresolved D. In germline, CDR1 is LGHDT, CDR2 YNNKEL (reference sequence). V was clipped by 5 bases and J by 4 bases, with 6 bases between them. CDR3 length: 11 amino acids. The CDR3 DNA reads as TGTGCCAGCAGCAGGATTTACGAGCAGTACTTC. As protein: CASSRIYEQYF.

A note on this clonotype: Sequence at one end of the junction differs from germline and may be a read error. The V gene is TRBV20-1, the J gene TRBJ2-7; tentative D call: TRBD2 (6 bases). The CDR3 length is 15 residues. CDR1 and CDR2 from the germline V gene are DFQATT and SNEGSKA (reference sequence). The CDR3 is CSASIRTKSSCEQYF. DNA of the CDR3: TGCAGTGCTAGTATTCGGACTAAGAGCTCCTGCGAGCAGTACTTC.

This clonotype was observed many times. The chain joins TRBV27 to TRBJ2-5; 8 bases line up with TRBD1. The length of the CDR3 is 16 residues. The J segment lost 6 bases and the V segment lost 1 base, leaving 10 bases of the junction unmatched. Germline lookup yields CDR1 MNHEY and CDR2 SMNVEV (reference sequence). CDR3 loop: CASSLFPGQGMKTQYF. For the CDR3, the DNA is TGTGCCAGCAGTTTATTTCCCGGACAGGGCATGAAGACCCAGTACTTC.

This clonotype was found many times. The chain couples TRBV2 to TRBJ2-1, with 13 bases fitting TRBD2. The CDR3 loop spans 15 amino acids. Germline V gives CDR1 SNHLY, CDR2 FYNNEI. Trimming cost V 5 bases and J 7 bases; bases outside gene matches: 5. As DNA, the CDR3 is TGTGCCAGCAGTACTAGCGGGAGGGGCATTAATGAGCAGTTCTTC. Translating it yields CASSTSGRGINEQFF. The whole variable domain, filled in from reference TRBV2 and TRBJ2-1, reads EPEVTQTPSHQVTQMGQEVILRCVPISNHLYFYWYRQILGQKVEFLVSFYNNEISEKSEIFDDQFSVERPDGSNFTLKIRSTKLEDSAMYFCASSTSGRGINEQFFGPGTRLTVL.

The chain carries TRBV9 and TRBJ2-5, with a weak D call TRBD2 (5 bases). CDR1 and CDR2 from the germline V gene are SGDLS and YYNGEE. V was clipped by 0 bases and J by 1 base, with 10 bases between them. The CDR3 contains 15 residues. The CDR3 DNA reads as TGTGCCAGCAGCGTAGAGGGAGACTCCCAAGAGACCCAGTACTTC. Encoded protein: CASSVEGDSQETQYF.

The chain uses TRBV30 and TRBJ2-3; D gene ambiguous. The V and J ends lost 0 bases and 6 bases respectively, with 10 bases between them. Germline lookup yields CDR1 GTSNPN and CDR2 SVGIG (reference sequence). The CDR3 is made up of 13 amino acids. The CDR3 DNA follows: TGTGCCTGGAGTGTCCAGGATTCCGATACGCAGTATTTT. Translated, it gives CAWSVQDSDTQYF.

The V and J genes are TRBV14 and TRBJ2-1, with TRBD2 matching 9 bases. The ends lost 0 bases at V and 4 bases at J; junction bases unmatched: 7. This CDR3 has 17 amino acids. Looked up from germline, CDR1 is SGHDN and CDR2 is FVKESK. CDR3 coding DNA: TGTGCCAGCAGCCAAGAAGAGTGGCTAGCGGGATACAATGAGCAGTTCTTC. This sequence encodes CASSQEEWLAGYNEQFF.

This clonotype turned up a few times. The rearrangement links TRBV20-1 to TRBJ1-2, with 8 bases identical to TRBD1. V was clipped by 4 bases and J by 6 bases; unmatched bases: 7. The CDR3 spans 13 residues. Germline V lookup: CDR1 DFQATT, CDR2 SNEGSKA (reference sequence). The CDR3 region is CSAKGQGWNGYTF. The CDR3 nucleotides read TGCAGTGCTAAAGGACAGGGATGGAATGGCTACACCTTC.

This clonotype was observed many times. The genes are TRBV12-3 or TRBV12-4 and TRBJ2-3; either TRBD1 or TRBD2 may fit D (5 bases each). CDR3 length: 14 amino acids. Trimming pared 11 bases from V and 8 bases from J, leaving 23 bases between. As DNA, the CDR3 is TGTGCCTCCAAGGGGCGGGCTACGGCCCCTACGCAGTATTTT. Amino acids: CASKGRATAPTQYF.

The chain uses TRBV27 and TRBJ1-4; D unclear. The CDR3 sequence is 14 residues long. V gave up 3 bases and J gave up 5 bases, with 10 bases separating them. Germline V CDR1 and CDR2: MNHEY, SMNVEV (reference sequence). The chain's CDR3 is CASSFRQRNEKLFF. CDR3 in DNA: TGTGCCAGCAGTTTTAGGCAGAGAAATGAAAAACTGTTTTTT.

This clonotype was detected many times. The rearrangement uses TRBV2 and TRBJ2-7; D is undetermined. Germline CDR1 and CDR2: SNHLY and FYNNEI. This CDR3 is 11 amino acids long. Trimming stripped 7 bases from V and 3 bases from J, with 7 bases between. DNA for the CDR3: TGTGCCAGCACCTCAAACTACGAGCAGTACTTC. Translating gives CASTSNYEQYF.

In its sample, this clonotype was seen a few times. The rearrangement links TRBV6-1 to TRBJ2-7; 9 bases are shared with TRBD2. The V gene's germline CDR1 is MNHNS and CDR2 SASEGT. The length of the CDR3 is 15 residues. V trimming: 8 bases; J trimming: 2 bases; junction bases outside the gene matches: 10. CDR3: CASRRELAGPYEQYF. The CDR3 DNA reads as TGTGCCAGCCGTCGAGAACTAGCGGGTCCCTACGAGCAGTACTTC.

This clonotype has only a few counts. This chain joins TRBV7-6 and TRBJ2-7; 7 positions agree with TRBD1. This CDR3 contains 15 residues. The germline V gene encodes CDR1 SGHVS and CDR2 FNYEAQ. V shed 4 bases, J shed 4 bases, and the junction held 10 bases outside the gene matches. This CDR3 is CASSYRDSTVYEQYF. The CDR3 DNA reads as TGTGCCAGCAGCTATAGGGACAGTACTGTTTACGAGCAGTACTTC.

V usage is TRBV20-1 and J usage is TRBJ2-2, with TRBD2 matching over 7 bases. This CDR3 is 14 amino acids long. Germline V CDR1 and CDR2: DFQATT, SNEGSKA (reference sequence). Unmatched junction bases numbered 6, after V lost 3 bases and J lost 5 bases. CDR3 nucleotides: TGCAGTGCTAGGTCCGCGGGAGTTACCGGGGAGCTGTTTTTT. Its protein product is CSARSAGVTGELFF.

This clonotype was counted ten times or more. This rearrangement joins TRBV7-3 to TRBJ2-7, with D tentatively TRBD1 (5 bases). In germline, CDR1 is SGHTA, CDR2 FQGTGA. The CDR3 is made up of 15 amino acids. Deletions cut 0 bases from V and 5 bases from J, with 14 bases between. The CDR3 DNA is TGTGCCAGCAGCTTAACGACCGAGCCAGGGCACGAGCAGTACTTC. As protein: CASSLTTEPGHEQYF.

The sample holds many counts of this clonotype. The chain uses TRBV15 and TRBJ2-5; D uncertain. The V and J ends lost 0 bases and 4 bases respectively, with 6 bases between them. Germline assignment: CDR1 LNHNV and CDR2 YYDKDF (reference sequence). CDR3 size: 13 residues. CDR3 coding DNA: TGTGCCACCAGCAGAGATAAAGGAGAGACCCAGTACTTC. Amino acids: CATSRDKGETQYF.